Listed here are 3 T cell receptor beta chains from one sample, sequenced in a study of spatial heterogeneity in lung cancer. MiXCR was run by TCRdb on the 5' RACE reads, yielding one entry per CDR3 protein. The table lists some 36,000 distinct CDR3 sequences, about 7.9% of them singletons. Described time point: blood at routine non-recurrence follow-up after resection. Source: PBMCs, taken at follow-up. Source of these receptors: a male donor with early-stage non-small cell lung cancer.

This clonotype was recorded at least ten times. DNA of the CDR3: TGTGCCAGCAGCTATCGGACTAGCGGGGGCATTGAGCAGTTCTTC. It is translated as CASSYRTSGGIEQFF. J is TRBJ2-1 and V is TRBV13, with 13 bases that match TRBD2. This CDR3 is built from 15 residues. The V gene end was trimmed by 4 bases and the J gene end by 9 bases; junction bases not matched to a gene: 6. Germline CDR1 PRHDT, CDR2 FYEKMQ (reference sequence).

The table lists this clonotype with a few counts. The V gene is TRBV29-1, the J gene TRBJ2-7; 9 bases are a match to TRBD1. Germline V gene lookup returns CDR1 SQVTM and CDR2 ANQGSEA. The CDR3 has 13 amino acids. V shed 6 bases and J 1 base; nucleotides not matched to a gene: 4. The CDR3 region is CSVSTGGSYEQYF. CDR3 coding DNA: TGCAGCGTCTCGACAGGGGGATCCTACGAGCAGTACTTC.

This clonotype was detected many times. The V and J genes are TRBV12-3 or TRBV12-4 and TRBJ2-6; a weak D match, TRBD2 (6 bases). This CDR3 has 16 amino acids. Trimming pared 3 bases from V and 0 bases from J, leaving 9 bases between. The CDR3 sequence is CASSLEGASGANVLTF. The DNA for the CDR3 is TGTGCCAGCAGTTTGGAGGGAGCCTCTGGGGCCAACGTCCTGACTTTC.